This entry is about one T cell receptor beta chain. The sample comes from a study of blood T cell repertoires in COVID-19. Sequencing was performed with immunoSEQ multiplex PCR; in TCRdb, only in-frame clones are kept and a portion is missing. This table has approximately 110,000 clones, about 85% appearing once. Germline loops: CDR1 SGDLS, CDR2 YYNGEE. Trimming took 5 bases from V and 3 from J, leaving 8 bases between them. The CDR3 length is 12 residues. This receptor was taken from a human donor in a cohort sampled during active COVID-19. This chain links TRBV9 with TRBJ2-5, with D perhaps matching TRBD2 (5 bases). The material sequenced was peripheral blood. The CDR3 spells CASRGLEETQYF. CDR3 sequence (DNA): TGTGCCAGCAGAGGACTGGAAGAGACCCAGTACTTC.